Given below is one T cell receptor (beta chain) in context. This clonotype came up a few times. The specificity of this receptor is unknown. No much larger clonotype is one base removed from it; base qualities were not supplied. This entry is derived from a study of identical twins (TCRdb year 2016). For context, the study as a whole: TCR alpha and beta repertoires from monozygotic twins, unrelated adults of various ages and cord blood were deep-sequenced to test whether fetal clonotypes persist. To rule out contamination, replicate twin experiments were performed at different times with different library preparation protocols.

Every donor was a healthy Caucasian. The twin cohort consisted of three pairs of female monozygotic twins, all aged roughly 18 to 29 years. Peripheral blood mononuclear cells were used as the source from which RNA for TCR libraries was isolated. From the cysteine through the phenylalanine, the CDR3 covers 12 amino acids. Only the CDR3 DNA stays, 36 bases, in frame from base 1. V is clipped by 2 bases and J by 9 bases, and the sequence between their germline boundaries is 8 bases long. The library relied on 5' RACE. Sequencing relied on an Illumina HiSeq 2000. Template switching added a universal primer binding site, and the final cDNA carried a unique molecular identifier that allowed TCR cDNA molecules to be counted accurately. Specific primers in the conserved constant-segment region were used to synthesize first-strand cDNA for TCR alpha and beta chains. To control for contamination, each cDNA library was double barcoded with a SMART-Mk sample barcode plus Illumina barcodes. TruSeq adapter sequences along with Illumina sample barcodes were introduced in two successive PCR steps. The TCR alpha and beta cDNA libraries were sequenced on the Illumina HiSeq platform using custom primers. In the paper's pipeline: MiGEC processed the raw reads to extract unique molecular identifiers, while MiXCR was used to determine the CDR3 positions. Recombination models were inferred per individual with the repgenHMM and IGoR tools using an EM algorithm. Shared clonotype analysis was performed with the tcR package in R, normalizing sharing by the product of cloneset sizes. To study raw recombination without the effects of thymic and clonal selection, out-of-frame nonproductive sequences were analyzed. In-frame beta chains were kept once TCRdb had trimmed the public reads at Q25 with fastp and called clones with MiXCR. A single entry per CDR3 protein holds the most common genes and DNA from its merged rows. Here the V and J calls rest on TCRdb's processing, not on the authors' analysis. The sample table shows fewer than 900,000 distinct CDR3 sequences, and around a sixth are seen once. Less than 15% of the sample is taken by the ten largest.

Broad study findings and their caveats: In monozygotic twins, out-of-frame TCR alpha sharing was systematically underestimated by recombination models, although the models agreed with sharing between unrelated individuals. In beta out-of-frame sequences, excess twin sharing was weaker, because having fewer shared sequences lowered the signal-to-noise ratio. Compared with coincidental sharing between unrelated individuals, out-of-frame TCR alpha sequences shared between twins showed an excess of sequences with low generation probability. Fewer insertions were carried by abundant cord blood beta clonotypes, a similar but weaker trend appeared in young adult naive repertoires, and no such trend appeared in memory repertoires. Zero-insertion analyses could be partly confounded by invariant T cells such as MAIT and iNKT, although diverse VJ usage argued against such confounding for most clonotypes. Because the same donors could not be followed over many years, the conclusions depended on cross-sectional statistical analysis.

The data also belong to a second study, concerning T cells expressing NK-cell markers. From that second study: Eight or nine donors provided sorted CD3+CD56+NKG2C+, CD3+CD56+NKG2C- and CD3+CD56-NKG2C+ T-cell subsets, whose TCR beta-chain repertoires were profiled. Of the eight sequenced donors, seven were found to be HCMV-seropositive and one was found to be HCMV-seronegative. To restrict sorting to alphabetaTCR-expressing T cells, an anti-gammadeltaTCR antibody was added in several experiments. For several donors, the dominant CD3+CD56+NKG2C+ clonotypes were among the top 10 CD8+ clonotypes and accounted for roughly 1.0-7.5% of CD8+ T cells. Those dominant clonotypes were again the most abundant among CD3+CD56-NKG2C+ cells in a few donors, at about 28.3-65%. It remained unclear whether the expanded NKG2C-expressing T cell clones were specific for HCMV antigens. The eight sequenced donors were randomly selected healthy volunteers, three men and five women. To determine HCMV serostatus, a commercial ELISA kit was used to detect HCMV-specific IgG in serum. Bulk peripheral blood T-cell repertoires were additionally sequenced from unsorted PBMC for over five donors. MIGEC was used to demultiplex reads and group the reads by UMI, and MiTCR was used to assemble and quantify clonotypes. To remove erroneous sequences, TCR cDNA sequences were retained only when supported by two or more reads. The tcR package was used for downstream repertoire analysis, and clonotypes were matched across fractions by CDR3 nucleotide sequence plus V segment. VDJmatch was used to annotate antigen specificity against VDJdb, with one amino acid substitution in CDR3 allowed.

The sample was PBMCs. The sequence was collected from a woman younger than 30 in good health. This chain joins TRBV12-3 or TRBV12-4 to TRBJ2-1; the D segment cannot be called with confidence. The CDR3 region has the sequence CASSLSITEQFF. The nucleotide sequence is TGTGCCAGCAGTTTAAGTATTACTGAGCAGTTCTTC.